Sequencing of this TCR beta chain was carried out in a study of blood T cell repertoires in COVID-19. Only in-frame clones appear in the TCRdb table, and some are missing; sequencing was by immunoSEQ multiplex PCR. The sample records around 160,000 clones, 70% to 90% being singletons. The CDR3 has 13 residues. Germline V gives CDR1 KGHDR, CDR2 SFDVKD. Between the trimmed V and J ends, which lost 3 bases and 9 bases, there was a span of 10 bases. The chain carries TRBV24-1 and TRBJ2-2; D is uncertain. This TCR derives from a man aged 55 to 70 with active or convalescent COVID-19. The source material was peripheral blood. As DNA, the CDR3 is TGTGCCACCAGTGATATAATGTCCTGGGAGCTGTTTTTT. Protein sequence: CATSDIMSWELFF.